These 27 T cell receptor beta chains came from one sample sequenced in a study of identical twins (dated by TCRdb to the mid-2010s). Library prep was done by 5' RACE. The instrument given in TCRdb is Illumina HiSeq 2000. In TCRdb, the public reads were trimmed at Q25 with fastp and aligned with MiXCR, with productive beta chains retained. Records with the same CDR3 protein are collapsed into one entry carrying the most frequent genes and DNA. This sample lists under 1 million distinct CDR3 sequences; more than 9% were detected once. Around 1.5% of the sample is taken by the ten largest. The same data also went into a second study, on yellow fever vaccine responses in identical twins.

The sequenced sample was PBMCs. The receptors stem from a woman aged 18-29 years in good health.

There are a few counts of this clonotype. V is TRBV4-2 and J is TRBJ2-3; a possible D gene is TRBD2 (6 bases). Trimming removed 1 base at V and 0 bases at J, with 8 bases between. This CDR3 has 15 residues. Germline loops: CDR1 LGHNA, CDR2 YNFKEQ. The CDR3 here is CASSQAGESTDTQYF. The CDR3 DNA reads TGTGCCAGCAGCCAAGCGGGGGAAAGCACAGATACGCAGTATTTT.

This clonotype was counted only a few times. V is TRBV20-1 and J is TRBJ2-7; TRBD2 matches at 7 bases. The CDR3 totals 14 residues. CDR1 DFQATT and CDR2 SNEGSKA come from the germline V gene (reference sequence). With 5 bases clipped from V and 5 bases from J, the junction kept 12 bases outside the gene matches. The CDR3 DNA is TGCAGTGCTCCGGGGGGAGTAGCGAGAAACGAGCAGTACTTC. It is translated as CSAPGGVARNEQYF.

This clonotype was recorded a few times. The chain couples TRBV5-5 to TRBJ2-7, with 9 bases lining up with TRBD1. CDR1 and CDR2 from the germline V gene are SGHKS and YYEKEE (reference sequence). The CDR3 has 15 amino acids. V gave up 0 bases and J gave up 5 bases; unmatched junction bases: 6. The CDR3 loop is CASSLGGTGFDEQYF. The CDR3 coding sequence is TGTGCCAGCAGCTTGGGTGGGACAGGGTTCGACGAGCAGTACTTC.

This clonotype was observed many times. The gene calls are TRBV3-1 and TRBJ2-5; 7 bases agree with TRBD1. The germline gives CDR1 LGHDT, CDR2 YNNKEL (reference sequence). The length of the CDR3 is 14 residues. The junction had 3 bases not matched to a gene; V was cut back by 1 base and J by 4 bases. The CDR3: CASSQVQGLETQYF. The CDR3 region has the DNA TGTGCCAGCAGCCAAGTACAGGGGTTAGAGACCCAGTACTTC.

Ten or more counts support this clonotype. The chain couples TRBV20-1 to TRBJ2-1; tentatively, D is TRBD1 (6 bases). The CDR3 sequence is 14 residues long. V lost 2 bases, J lost 6 bases, and 14 bases lay in between. The germline V gene encodes CDR1 DFQATT and CDR2 SNEGSKA (reference sequence). The CDR3: CSARPPTGSNEQFF. In DNA form, the CDR3 reads TGCAGTGCTAGACCCCCGACAGGTAGCAATGAGCAGTTCTTC.

This clonotype came up a few times. The chain has TRBV12-3 or TRBV12-4 and TRBJ2-1; 11 bases map to TRBD2. CDR3 size: 16 residues. The V gene end was trimmed by 3 bases and the J gene end by 8 bases; junction bases not matched to a gene: 9. The CDR3 DNA reads as TGTGCCAGCAGTTTTAGCGGGAGGGGCGTTACGTATGAGCAGTTCTTC. Translating it yields CASSFSGRGVTYEQFF.

This chain links TRBV20-1 with TRBJ2-3, with 10 bases identical to TRBD2. The CDR3 covers 15 residues. V gave up 1 base and J gave up 5 bases; unmatched junction bases: 6. Per germline, CDR1 DFQATT and CDR2 SNEGSKA (reference sequence). This chain's CDR3 is CSARGAGGQVDTQYF. The CDR3 region has the DNA TGCAGTGCTAGAGGAGCGGGGGGGCAGGTAGATACGCAGTATTTT.

This clonotype showed up many times. V usage is TRBV29-1 and J usage is TRBJ2-3; 7 nucleotides line up with TRBD2. This CDR3 has 17 amino acids. Germline values: CDR1 SQVTM, CDR2 ANQGSEA. V gave up 0 bases and J gave up 2 bases; unmatched junction bases: 11. CDR3 region: CSVEERRTRKNTDTQYF. The CDR3 coding sequence is TGCAGCGTTGAAGAACGACGGACTAGAAAAAACACAGATACGCAGTATTTT.

The genes are TRBV12-5 and TRBJ2-5; TRBD1 agrees at 11 bases. This CDR3 comprises 14 residues. Germline CDR1 and CDR2: LGHNT and FRNRAP. The trim removed 5 bases at V and 5 bases at J, leaving 4 bases unmatched. CDR3 amino acids: CASGPDRGLETQYF. The DNA of the CDR3 is TGTGCTAGTGGTCCGGACAGGGGGCTTGAGACCCAGTACTTC.

Worth noting for this clonotype: One end of the junction is discordant with germline, which a read error may explain. The V and J genes are TRBV28 and TRBJ2-2; D gene ambiguous. CDR1 and CDR2 from the germline V gene are MDHEN and SYDVKM. This CDR3 is built from 14 residues. The CDR3 here is CAGSSPTRPGELFF. The CDR3 region has the DNA TGTGCCGGCAGCTCACCTACCAGGCCCGGGGAGCTGTTTTTT.

The chain joins TRBV11-1 to TRBJ2-3; tentative D call: TRBD1 (5 bases). The V gene lost 5 bases and the J gene lost 7 bases, with 31 bases spanning the gap. Germline V gene data show CDR1 as SGHAT and CDR2 as FQDESV (reference sequence). CDR3 length: 19 residues. In DNA, the CDR3 is TGTGCCAGCAGCCCAGACCTTGGTTATCCGGCAGGGCACGTGCATACGCAGTATTTT. This sequence encodes CASSPDLGYPAGHVHTQYF.

The chain has TRBV27 and TRBJ2-1; TRBD2 matches 8 bases. Germline assignment: CDR1 MNHEY and CDR2 SMNVEV (reference sequence). This CDR3 region has 16 residues. J gave up 0 bases and V 2 bases, and 3 bases lay outside the gene matches. Written as DNA, the CDR3 is TGTGCCAGCAGTTTAACGGGGACTAGCTCCTACAATGAGCAGTTCTTC. This gives the protein CASSLTGTSSYNEQFF.

This clonotype was seen ten or more times. The J gene is TRBJ2-3, the V gene TRBV5-1, with 7 nucleotides matching TRBD2. Per germline, CDR1 SGHRS and CDR2 YFSETQ. V shed 2 bases and J 1 base; nucleotides not matched to a gene: 7. This CDR3 has 16 amino acids. CDR3 sequence: CASSFPTSHGTDTQYF. The DNA for the CDR3 is TGCGCCAGCAGCTTCCCGACTAGCCATGGCACAGATACGCAGTATTTT.

J is TRBJ2-5 and V is TRBV3-1; 8 nucleotides agree with TRBD1. V lost 5 bases and J lost 3; bases outside the gene matches: 11. The CDR3 contains 16 residues. Per germline, CDR1 LGHDT and CDR2 YNNKEL (reference sequence). CDR3 DNA: TGTGCCAGCAGCGTCCCCAGGGACAGGTATAAAGAGACCCAGTACTTC. It specifies CASSVPRDRYKETQYF.

V usage is TRBV29-1 and J usage is TRBJ2-1; 9 bases align to TRBD1. The V gene end was trimmed by 8 bases and the J gene end by 5 bases; junction bases not matched to a gene: 10. Germline values: CDR1 SQVTM, CDR2 ANQGSEA. The CDR3 spans 14 residues. This CDR3 reads CSSGEGTGNNEQFF. The CDR3 DNA follows: TGCAGCTCCGGCGAAGGGACAGGGAACAATGAGCAGTTCTTC.

J is TRBJ2-5 and V is TRBV20-1; D gene uncertain. Germline values: CDR1 DFQATT, CDR2 SNEGSKA (reference sequence). The CDR3 is 11 residues long. Trimming removed 6 bases from V and 5 bases from J, with 10 bases in between. The CDR3 DNA is TGCAGTGCCCAGACTGGGGAGACCCAGTACTTC. It is translated as CSAQTGETQYF.

CDR3 DNA sequence: TGTGCCAGCACCCCGGGCGGGGTAGGCTACAATGAGCAGTTCTTC. This translates into CASTPGGVGYNEQFF. The chain carries TRBV12-3 or TRBV12-4 and TRBJ2-1; a weak D match, TRBD2 (6 bases). The CDR3 totals 15 residues. V lost 7 bases, J lost 3 bases, and 16 bases lay in between.

The chain combines TRBV15 with TRBJ2-3; no reliable D call. The CDR3 covers 14 residues. The germline gives CDR1 LNHNV, CDR2 YYDKDF (reference sequence). The ends were cut back, 8 bases at V and 3 bases at J, with 15 bases in the middle. The CDR3 nucleotides are TGTGCCACCCGATCCTCAGGAAGTACAGATACGCAGTATTTT. This gives the protein CATRSSGSTDTQYF. The full variable domain, in which reference TRBV15 and TRBJ2-3 provide the parts outside the CDR3, is DAMVIQNPRYQVTQFGKPVTLSCSQTLNHNVMYWYQQKSSQAPKLLFHYYDKDFNNEADTPDNFQSRRPNTSFCFLDIRSPGLGDTAMYLCATRSSGSTDTQYFGPGTRLTVL.

This clonotype was observed many times. J is TRBJ2-1 and V is TRBV6-4; TRBD2 aligns across 10 bases. Germline CDR1 is MRHNA and CDR2 is SNTAGT. V was pared by 6 bases and J by 6 bases, with 14 bases of the junction left unmatched. The CDR3 extends over 17 amino acids. The CDR3 DNA sequence: TGTGCCAGCAGCCCCGAGGTAGCGGGGGGTTTGTTCAATGAGCAGTTCTTC. Translation gives CASSPEVAGGLFNEQFF.

The CDR3 sequence: CASNKADSNSPLHF. The CDR3 DNA sequence: TGTGCCAGCAATAAGGCGGACAGTAATTCACCCCTCCACTTT. The rearrangement links TRBV6-1 to TRBJ1-6, with D possibly being TRBD1 (6 bases). The CDR3 is made up of 14 amino acids. Germline CDR1 reads MNHNS; CDR2 reads SASEGT. The ends were cut back, 7 bases at V and 6 bases at J, with 13 bases in the middle.

This chain joins TRBV11-3 and TRBJ1-1; D is unclear. Trimming removed 1 base at V and 1 base at J, with 10 bases between. CDR3 size: 15 residues. Germline V gene lookup returns CDR1 SGHNT and CDR2 YENEEA. This CDR3 reads CASSLVSSWNTEAFF. In DNA, the CDR3 is TGTGCCAGCAGCTTAGTAAGCAGTTGGAACACTGAAGCTTTCTTT. Based on the CDR3 plus reference TRBV11-3 and TRBJ1-1, the full variable domain is EAGVVQSPRYKIIEKKQPVAFWCNPISGHNTLYWYLQNLGQGPELLIRYENEEAVDDSQLPKDRFSAERLKGVDSTLKIQPAELGDSAVYLCASSLVSSWNTEAFFGQGTRLTVV.

This clonotype was seen a handful of times. V usage is TRBV7-9 and J usage is TRBJ2-3; D is unclear. CDR3 length equals 15 residues. Germline V lookup: CDR1 SEHNR, CDR2 FQNEAQ (reference sequence). The V gene lost 4 bases and the J gene lost 4 bases, with 15 bases spanning the gap. CDR3 loop: CASSSPPGTSDTQYF. The CDR3 nucleotides are TGTGCCAGCAGCTCCCCACCAGGTACCTCAGATACGCAGTATTTT.

This chain connects TRBV6-2 or TRBV6-3 to TRBJ2-1; 15 nucleotides agree with TRBD2. V gave up 7 bases and J gave up 0 bases; unmatched junction bases: 13. CDR1 and CDR2 from the germline V gene are MNHEY and SVGEGT. There are 20 residues in the CDR3. The CDR3 here is CASTGTSGGNLKFSYNEQFF. The CDR3 DNA reads TGTGCCAGCACCGGGACTAGCGGGGGGAACCTAAAATTCTCCTACAATGAGCAGTTCTTC.

The CDR3 protein is CASSQGLGWYNEQFF. The CDR3 DNA reads TGTGCCAGCAGTCAGGGGCTAGGGTGGTACAATGAGCAGTTCTTC. The rearrangement links TRBV7-9 to TRBJ2-1, with D tentatively TRBD1 (6 bases). The CDR3 sequence is 15 residues long. V lost 6 bases and J 4 bases, leaving 16 bases between the germline ends. Germline V gene sequence: CDR1 SEHNR, CDR2 FQNEAQ (reference sequence).

The V gene is TRBV24-1, the J gene TRBJ2-3; D gene unclear. Germline-derived CDR1 and CDR2 are KGHDR and SFDVKD. The CDR3 is 12 amino acids. Trimming left V 9 bases short and J 1 base short, with 7 bases between. As DNA, the CDR3 is TGTGCCACCGCCACACGCACAGATACGCAGTATTTT. Its protein is CATATRTDTQYF.

This clonotype was counted only a few times. The chain recombines TRBV20-1 with TRBJ1-1; D is perhaps TRBD1 (6 bases). Germline CDR1 is DFQATT and CDR2 is SNEGSKA (reference sequence). With 5 bases removed from V and 0 bases from J, the gap between germline ends came to 13 bases. This CDR3 region has 14 residues. CDR3 bases: TGCAGTGCTGGACCGGGACAAATGAACACTGAAGCTTTCTTT. As protein: CSAGPGQMNTEAFF.

V and J are TRBV6-1 and TRBJ2-1; possibly TRBD1 or TRBD2 for D (6 bases each). The CDR3 spans 15 residues. The V gene's germline CDR1 is MNHNS and CDR2 SASEGT. Trimming left V 7 bases short and J 5 bases short, with 18 bases between. The CDR3 DNA sequence: TGTGCCAGCACCCGCCAGGGGAGGAAGGACAATGAGCAGTTCTTC. Its protein product is CASTRQGRKDNEQFF.